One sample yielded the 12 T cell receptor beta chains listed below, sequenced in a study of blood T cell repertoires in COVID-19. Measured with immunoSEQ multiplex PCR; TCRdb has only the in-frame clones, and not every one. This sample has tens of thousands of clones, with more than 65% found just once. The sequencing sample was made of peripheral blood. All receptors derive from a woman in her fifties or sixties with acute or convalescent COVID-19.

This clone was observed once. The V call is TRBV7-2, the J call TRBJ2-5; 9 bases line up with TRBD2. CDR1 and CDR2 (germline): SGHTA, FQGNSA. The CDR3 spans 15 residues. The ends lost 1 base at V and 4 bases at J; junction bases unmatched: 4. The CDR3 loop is CASSLGGGASETQYF. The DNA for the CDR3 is TGTGCCAGCAGCTTAGGCGGGGGGGCCTCAGAGACCCAGTACTTC.

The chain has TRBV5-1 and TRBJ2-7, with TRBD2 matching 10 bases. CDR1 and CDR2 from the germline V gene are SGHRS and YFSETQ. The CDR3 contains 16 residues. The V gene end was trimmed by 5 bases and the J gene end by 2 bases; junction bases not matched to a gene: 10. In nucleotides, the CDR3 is TGCGCCAGCAGGCGACTAGCGGGCGCCCGAGCCTACGAGCAGTACTTC. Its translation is CASRRLAGARAYEQYF.

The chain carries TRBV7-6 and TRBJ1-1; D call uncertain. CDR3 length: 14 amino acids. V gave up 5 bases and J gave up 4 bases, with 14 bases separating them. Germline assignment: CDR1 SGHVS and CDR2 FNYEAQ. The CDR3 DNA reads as TGTGCCAGCAGCCCCCGGGGTGCGGTCACTGAAGCTTTCTTT. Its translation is CASSPRGAVTEAFF.

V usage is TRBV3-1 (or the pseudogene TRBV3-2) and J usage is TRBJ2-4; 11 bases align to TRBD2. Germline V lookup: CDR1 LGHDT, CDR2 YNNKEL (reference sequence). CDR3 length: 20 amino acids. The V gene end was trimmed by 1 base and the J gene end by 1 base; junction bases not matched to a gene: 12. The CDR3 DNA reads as TGTGCCAGCAGCCAAGGGGGCTGGCTAGCGGGGGGCCGGGCCAAAAACATTCAGTACTTC. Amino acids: CASSQGGWLAGGRAKNIQYF.

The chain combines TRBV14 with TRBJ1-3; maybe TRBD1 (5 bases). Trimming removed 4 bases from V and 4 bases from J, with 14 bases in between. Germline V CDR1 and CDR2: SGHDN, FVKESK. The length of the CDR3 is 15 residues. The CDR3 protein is CASSPLAGPGNTIYF. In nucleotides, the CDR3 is TGTGCCAGCAGCCCCCTGGCAGGGCCGGGAAACACCATATATTTT.

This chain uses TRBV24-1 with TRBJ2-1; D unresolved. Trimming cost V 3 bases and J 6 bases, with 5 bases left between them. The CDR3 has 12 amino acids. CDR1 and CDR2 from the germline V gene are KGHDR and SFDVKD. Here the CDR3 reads CATSDQFNEQFF. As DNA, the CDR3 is TGTGCCACCAGTGATCAATTCAATGAGCAGTTCTTC.

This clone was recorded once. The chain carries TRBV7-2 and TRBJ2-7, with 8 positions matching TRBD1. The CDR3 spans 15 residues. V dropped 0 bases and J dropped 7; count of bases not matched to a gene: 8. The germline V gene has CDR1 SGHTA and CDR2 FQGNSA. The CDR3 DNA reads TGTGCCAGCAGCTTAGCGGGACAGGTTGGTTGGGAGCAGTACTTC. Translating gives CASSLAGQVGWEQYF. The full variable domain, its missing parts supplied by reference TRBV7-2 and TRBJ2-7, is GAGVSQSPSNKVTEKGKDVELRCDPISGHTALYWYRQSLGQGLEFLIYFQGNSAPDKSGLPSDRFSAERTGGSVSTLTIQRTQQEDSAVYLCASSLAGQVGWEQYFGPGTRLTVT.

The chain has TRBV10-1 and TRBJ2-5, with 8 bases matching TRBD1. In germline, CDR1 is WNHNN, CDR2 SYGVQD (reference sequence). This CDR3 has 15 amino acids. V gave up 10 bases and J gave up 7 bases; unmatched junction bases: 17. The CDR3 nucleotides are TGCGCCAACCTTCGGGACAGGTCACGGGGGTGGACCCAGTACTTC. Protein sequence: CANLRDRSRGWTQYF.

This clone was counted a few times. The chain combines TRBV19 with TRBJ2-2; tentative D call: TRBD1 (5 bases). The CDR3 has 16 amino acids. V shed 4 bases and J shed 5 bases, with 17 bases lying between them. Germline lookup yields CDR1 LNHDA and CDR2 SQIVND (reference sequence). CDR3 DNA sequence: TGTGCCAGTAGTACCCTTCTGGGTAAGGGGACCGGGGAGCTGTTTTTT. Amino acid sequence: CASSTLLGKGTGELFF.

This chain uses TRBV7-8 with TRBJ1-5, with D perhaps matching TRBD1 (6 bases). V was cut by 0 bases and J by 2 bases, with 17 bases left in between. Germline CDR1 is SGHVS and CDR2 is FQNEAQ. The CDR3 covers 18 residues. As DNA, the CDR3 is TGTGCCAGCAGCTTAGCCTCCGGGGGGCCGGGAGGCAATCAGCCCCAGCATTTT. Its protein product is CASSLASGGPGGNQPQHF.

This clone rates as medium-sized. In DNA, the CDR3 is TGTGCCAGCAGCCAAGCTAGCACAGGGACCCCCTACGAGCAGTACTTC. This codes for CASSQASTGTPYEQYF. The genes are TRBV4-2 and TRBJ2-7; tentative D call: TRBD1 (6 bases). From germline, CDR1 is LGHNA and CDR2 YNFKEQ. This CDR3 spans 16 amino acids. V was trimmed by 1 base and J by 2 bases, leaving 15 bases between them.

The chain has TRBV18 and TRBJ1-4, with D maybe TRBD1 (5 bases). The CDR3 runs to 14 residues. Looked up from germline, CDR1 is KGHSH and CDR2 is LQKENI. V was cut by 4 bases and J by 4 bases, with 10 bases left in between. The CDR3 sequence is CASSRTGDNEKLFF. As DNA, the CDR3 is TGTGCCAGCTCACGAACGGGGGATAATGAAAAACTGTTTTTT.